The TCR beta chain under discussion was sequenced for a study of cytomegalovirus exposure and HLA in healthy donors. Study-wide context: A later analysis reported the 130 or so validation repertoires used the same platform as the 500 to 800 first-cohort repertoires.

Overall study results and limits: Confirmation in vitro established that a few CMV-associated chains were specific for CMV antigens. Later, an analysis found that TCR clusters from the first cohort tended to co-occur in the roughly 110 validation repertoires.

Germline values: CDR1 SGHVS, CDR2 FQNEAQ. The V and J ends lost 5 bases and 4 bases, in that order; junction bases with no gene match: 6. This CDR3 region has 14 residues. Assay: immunoSEQ multiplex PCR; the TCRdb copy retains only in-frame clones and omits some. The table shows 82,000 or so clones, with approximately 93% occurring only once. On this clone: What it binds is unknown.

The V and J genes are TRBV7-8 and TRBJ2-5; 8 bases match TRBD1. The source is a young man in good health and CMV-seronegative. Sequenced sample: PBMCs. CDR3 in DNA: TGTGCCAGCAGCCCGACAGGGGCAGGAGAGACCCAGTACTTC. This codes for CASSPTGAGETQYF.